These T cell receptor beta chains were read from a single sample in a study of blood T cell repertoires in COVID-19. Assay used: immunoSEQ multiplex PCR; TCRdb lists only in-frame clones, some missing. The sample yields 400,000 to 500,000 clones, 86% seen once. Sequencing was done on a sample of peripheral blood. These receptors were collected from a woman in her 30s with active or convalescent COVID-19. CDR3s include the opening cysteine and the closing phenylalanine or tryptophan. The D gene is left open where the match is weak. The size entry is marked missing in some rows and otherwise reads once, few, many or a size class.

CDR3 length: 13
V gene: TRBV11-2
clone size: NA
D gene: NA
J gene: TRBJ1-2
CDR3 protein: CASSTQGGYGYTF
CDR3 DNA: TGTGCCAGTAGCACACAGGGAGGGTATGGCTACACCTTC

CDR3 length: 15
V gene: TRBV4-1
clone size: NA
D gene: TRBD2
J gene: TRBJ2-5
CDR3 protein: CASGTSGGDQETQYF
CDR3 DNA: TGCGCCAGCGGGACTAGCGGGGGGGATCAAGAGACCCAGTACTTC

CDR3 length: 12
V gene: TRBV5-1
clone size: NA
D gene: NA
J gene: TRBJ1-2
CDR3 protein: CASSLGSYGYTF
CDR3 DNA: TGCGCCAGCAGCTTGGGGAGCTATGGCTACACCTTC

CDR3 length: 11
V gene: TRBV5-6
clone size: once
D gene: NA
J gene: TRBJ2-7
CDR3 protein: CASSLTYEQYF
CDR3 DNA: TGTGCCAGCAGCTTGACTTACGAGCAGTACTTC

CDR3 length: 11
V gene: TRBV2
clone size: NA
D gene: NA
J gene: TRBJ2-5
CDR3 protein: CASSPGETQYF
CDR3 DNA: TGTGCCAGCTCCCCCGGGGAGACCCAGTACTTC

CDR3 length: 12
V gene: TRBV11-2
clone size: NA
D gene: NA
J gene: TRBJ2-1
CDR3 protein: CASSSNSNEQFF
CDR3 DNA: TGTGCCAGCAGCTCCAATAGCAATGAGCAGTTCTTC

CDR3 length: 14
V gene: TRBV27
clone size: NA
D gene: NA
J gene: TRBJ2-7
CDR3 protein: CASSLSGSGHEQYF
CDR3 DNA: TGTGCCAGCAGTTTGTCAGGGTCTGGACACGAGCAGTACTTC

CDR3 length: 14
V gene: TRBV30
clone size: NA
D gene: NA
J gene: TRBJ1-4
CDR3 protein: CAWSVHRQTEKLFF
CDR3 DNA: TGTGCCTGGAGTGTACACCGGCAGACAGAAAAACTGTTTTTT

CDR3 length: 16
V gene: TRBV19
clone size: NA
D gene: NA
J gene: TRBJ1-2
CDR3 protein: CASRNLAGRPGYGYTF
CDR3 DNA: TGTGCCAGTAGAAATCTTGCAGGGCGCCCCGGCTATGGCTACACCTTC

CDR3 length: 18
V gene: TRBV5-1
clone size: NA
D gene: NA
J gene: TRBJ1-2
CDR3 protein: CASSLVSENDLLNYGYTF
CDR3 DNA: TGCGCCAGCAGCTTGGTGTCCGAGAACGACTTACTAAACTATGGCTACACCTTC

CDR3 length: 14
V gene: TRBV7-2
clone size: NA
D gene: NA
J gene: TRBJ1-4
CDR3 protein: CASSMTAQGQKLFF
CDR3 DNA: TGTGCCAGCAGCATGACAGCCCAAGGCCAAAAACTGTTTTTT

CDR3 length: 16
V gene: TRBV19
clone size: NA
D gene: TRBD1
J gene: TRBJ1-5
CDR3 protein: CASSITGAYSNQPQHF
CDR3 DNA: TGTGCCAGTAGTATCACAGGGGCGTATAGCAATCAGCCCCAGCATTTT

CDR3 length: 17
V gene: TRBV3-1/TRBV3-2
clone size: few
D gene: NA
J gene: TRBJ1-1
CDR3 protein: CASSRGPLNPSWTEAFF
CDR3 DNA: TGTGCCAGCAGCCGCGGGCCCCTCAATCCATCATGGACTGAAGCTTTCTTT

CDR3 length: 14
V gene: TRBV2
clone size: NA
D gene: TRBD1
J gene: TRBJ2-5
CDR3 protein: CASSEGQVQETQYF
CDR3 DNA: TGTGCCAGCAGCGAGGGACAGGTCCAAGAGACCCAGTACTTC

CDR3 length: 16
V gene: TRBV27
clone size: NA
D gene: NA
J gene: TRBJ2-1
CDR3 protein: CASSSFLPPGGNEQFF
CDR3 DNA: TGTGCCAGCAGTTCCTTCCTCCCCCCCGGGGGCAATGAGCAGTTCTTC

CDR3 length: 17
V gene: TRBV11-3
clone size: once
D gene: TRBD2
J gene: TRBJ2-2
CDR3 protein: CASSLASGSGRAGELFF
CDR3 DNA: TGTGCCAGCAGCTTAGCGTCCGGTAGCGGGAGAGCCGGGGAGCTGTTTTTT